Below are 18 T cell receptor beta chains sequenced from a single sample in a study of OX40 agonist ivuxolimab in advanced cancers. Generated by immunoSEQ multiplex PCR, the TCRdb table keeps only in-frame clones and is missing some. The sample lists roughly 70,000 clones; roughly 80% were seen once. Sequencing used CD4+ or CD8+ T cells sorted from blood, obtained in a trial of the OX40 agonist ivuxolimab. These TCRs come from an adult with an advanced solid tumor such as melanoma, head and neck, liver or kidney cancer.

The CDR3 region is CASNFGGLNTEAFF. In nucleotides, the CDR3 is TGTGCCAGCAACTTCGGGGGCTTGAACACTGAAGCTTTCTTT. The chain carries TRBV6-1 and TRBJ1-1; TRBD1 might be the D (6 bases). Germline CDR1 is MNHNS and CDR2 is SASEGT. Trimming removed 7 bases at V and 0 bases at J, with 12 bases between. CDR3 length equals 14 residues.

The chain recombines TRBV27 with TRBJ1-2; 7 positions match TRBD1. Germline trimming cut 2 bases from V and 2 bases from J; bases unmatched to any gene: 5. The CDR3 covers 15 residues. The germline CDR1 and CDR2 sequences are MNHEY and SMNVEV (reference sequence). In nucleotides, the CDR3 is TGTGCCAGCAGTTTAACTCCAGGGGGGAACTATGGCTACACCTTC. It encodes CASSLTPGGNYGYTF.

The J gene is TRBJ2-3, the V gene TRBV7-2, with 13 bases identical to TRBD2. The CDR3 is 16 residues long. Trimming cost V 4 bases and J 2 bases; bases outside gene matches: 3. CDR1 SGHTA and CDR2 FQGNSA come from the germline V gene. This chain's CDR3 is CASSSGLAGITDTQYF. The CDR3 nucleotides read TGTGCCAGCAGCTCGGGACTAGCGGGGATCACAGATACGCAGTATTTT.

This chain's CDR3 is CASSSPMAGPKGGNTIYF. Here the CDR3 DNA reads TGCGCCAGCAGCTCCCCCATGGCAGGGCCAAAGGGAGGAAACACCATATATTTT. The J gene is TRBJ1-3, the V gene TRBV4-1; D is possibly TRBD1 (5 bases). CDR3 length: 18 residues. Per the germline V gene, CDR1 is MGHRA and CDR2 is YSYEKL. The V end lost 5 bases, the J end lost 4 bases, and 24 bases lay between the germline ends.

DNA for the CDR3: TGTGCCAGCAGCTTTTCGGGCGAGCAGTACTTC. The encoded protein is CASSFSGEQYF. This chain links TRBV11-2 with TRBJ2-7; D is unresolved. CDR3 length: 11 residues. V shed 3 bases and J shed 6 bases, with 6 bases lying between them. The germline V gene encodes CDR1 SGHAT and CDR2 FQNNGV.

The rearrangement joins TRBV5-4 to TRBJ2-3; D is uncertain. The CDR3 contains 13 residues. The germline V and J ends were trimmed by 1 base and 2 bases, with 5 bases remaining between them. Germline V CDR1 and CDR2: SGHNT, YYREEE (reference sequence). This CDR3 reads CASSLWATDTQYF. The CDR3 DNA reads TGTGCCAGCAGCTTGTGGGCCACAGATACGCAGTATTTT. Looking up the rest from reference TRBV5-4 and TRBJ2-3 gives the full variable domain: ETGVTQSPTHLIKTRGQQVTLRCSSQSGHNTVSWYQQALGQGPQFIFQYYREEENGRGNFPPRFSGLQFPNYSSELNVNALELDDSALYLCASSLWATDTQYFGPGTRLTVL.

The chain's CDR3 is CVPGGATDTQYF. DNA for the CDR3: TGTGTGCCTGGGGGCGCAACAGATACGCAGTATTTT. V is TRBV11-2 and J is TRBJ2-3; D is perhaps TRBD1 (6 bases). The CDR3 runs to 12 residues. Germline CDR1 SGHAT, CDR2 FQNNGV.

The rearrangement uses TRBV19 and TRBJ2-2; D perhaps matches TRBD2 (5 bases). Germline CDR1 is LNHDA and CDR2 is SQIVND (reference sequence). CDR3 length: 14 residues. The V end lost 0 bases, the J end lost 3 bases, and 5 bases lay between the germline ends. This CDR3 reads CASSIDGDTGELFF. CDR3 in DNA: TGTGCCAGTAGTATAGACGGGGACACCGGGGAGCTGTTTTTT.

The rearrangement joins TRBV19 to TRBJ2-1, with D possibly matching TRBD1 (5 bases). Trimming took off 6 bases at V and 7 bases at J, with 16 bases between the two ends. Per the germline V gene, CDR1 is LNHDA and CDR2 is SQIVND (reference sequence). This CDR3 has 14 amino acids. The CDR3 coding sequence is TGTGCCAGTAGGCTTCAGGGAAGTCGGAATGAGCAGTTCTTC. Its translation is CASRLQGSRNEQFF.

The chain carries TRBV5-1 and TRBJ1-1, with 10 bases fitting TRBD1. CDR1 SGHRS and CDR2 YFSETQ come from the germline V gene. V was pared by 0 bases and J by 1 base, with 6 bases of the junction left unmatched. This CDR3 has 17 residues. The CDR3 sequence: CASSLAGTGVGNTEAFF. CDR3 coding DNA: TGCGCCAGCAGCTTGGCCGGGACAGGGGTCGGGAACACTGAAGCTTTCTTT.

CDR3 sequence reads: CASSPLRTGSFSDYGYTF. CDR3 nucleotide sequence: TGTGCCAGCTCACCACTCCGGACAGGGAGCTTCTCGGACTATGGCTACACCTTC. The chain uses TRBV18 and TRBJ1-2, with 8 bases matching TRBD1. Losses at the gene ends were 1 base for V and 3 bases for J; bases not matched to a gene: 13. CDR3 length equals 18 residues. CDR1 is KGHSH and CDR2 is LQKENI in the germline V gene. The variable domain in full, completed from reference TRBV18 and TRBJ1-2, reads NAGVMQNPRHLVRRRGQEARLRCSPMKGHSHVYWYRQLPEEGLKFMVYLQKENIIDESGMPKERFSAEFPKEGPSILRIQQVVRGDSAAYFCASSPLRTGSFSDYGYTFGSGTRLTVV.

The CDR3, as DNA: TGTGCCAGCAGCTTGGGAGTTTATAGCAATCAGCCCCAGCATTTT. Its protein is CASSLGVYSNQPQHF. The chain joins TRBV5-4 to TRBJ1-5; the D is unclear. The CDR3 is 15 amino acids. Trimming removed 0 bases at V and 0 bases at J, with 7 bases between. Looked up from germline, CDR1 is SGHNT and CDR2 is YYREEE (reference sequence).

The CDR3 coding sequence is TGTGCCAGCAGTTTGATGAACACCATATATTTT. Translation: CASSLMNTIYF. The rearrangement links TRBV28 to TRBJ1-3, with unresolved D. Germline V gene sequence: CDR1 MDHEN, CDR2 SYDVKM. Trimming took off 3 bases at V and 7 bases at J, with 4 bases between the two ends. The CDR3 runs 11 residues.

This chain joins TRBV6-6 and TRBJ1-2, with TRBD1 identical over 7 bases. Looked up from germline, CDR1 is MNHNY and CDR2 is SVGAGI (reference sequence). CDR3 length: 14 residues. Trimming cost V 3 bases and J 5 bases; bases outside gene matches: 6. DNA for the CDR3: TGTGCCAGCAGTTATGGGACAGCAGGATATGGCTACACCTTC. Translation gives CASSYGTAGYGYTF.

This clone appeared a single time. The rearrangement links TRBV5-6 to TRBJ1-2; TRBD1 agrees at 9 bases. V lost 4 bases and J lost 4; bases outside the gene matches: 8. This CDR3 has 15 residues. Germline loops: CDR1 SGHDT, CDR2 YYEEEE. The chain's CDR3 is CASSATGGRIYGYTF. The CDR3 coding sequence is TGTGCCAGCAGCGCTACAGGGGGCCGGATCTATGGCTACACCTTC.

The rearrangement links TRBV7-9 to TRBJ1-1, with 7 bases that match TRBD1. The trim removed 5 bases at V and 3 bases at J, leaving 9 bases unmatched. The germline gives CDR1 SEHNR, CDR2 FQNEAQ (reference sequence). The length of the CDR3 is 15 residues. The CDR3 bases are TGTGCCAGCAGCCGGACAACAGGGGTGGACACTGAAGCTTTCTTT. This translates into CASSRTTGVDTEAFF.

With respect to this clone: Other DNA sequences from this sample encode an identical CDR3 as well. CDR3 amino acids: CASEGNTEAFF. CDR3 DNA: TGTGCCAGCGAGGGGAACACTGAAGCTTTCTTT. The rearrangement joins TRBV28 to TRBJ1-1; D remains unclear. CDR3 length: 11 residues. With 8 bases removed from V and 1 base from J, the gap between germline ends came to 5 bases. CDR1 and CDR2 from the germline V gene are MDHEN and SYDVKM.

The chain is built from TRBV10-3 and TRBJ2-3; D might be TRBD1 (6 bases). CDR3 size: 15 residues. V lost 0 bases and J 2 bases, leaving 9 bases between the germline ends. Germline V CDR1 and CDR2: ENHRY, SYGVKD. CDR3 residues: CAISESQGITDTQYF. The DNA of the CDR3 is TGTGCCATCAGTGAGTCGCAGGGGATCACAGATACGCAGTATTTT.